This T cell receptor (beta chain) was obtained from a study of OX40 agonist ivuxolimab in advanced cancers. Libraries were prepared by immunoSEQ multiplex PCR; TCRdb keeps only in-frame clonotypes and omits some of them. The table lists 22,000 or so clones, around 84% of them singletons. Germline CDR1 and CDR2: MNHEY and SVGAGI. The CDR3 totals 13 residues. Trimming stripped 2 bases from V and 8 bases from J, with 10 bases between. The input for sequencing was CD4+ or CD8+ T cells sorted from blood, taken in a trial of the OX40 agonist ivuxolimab. The V and J genes are TRBV6-5 and TRBJ2-4, with D unresolved. The clonotype comes from an adult with an advanced solid tumor such as melanoma, head and neck, liver or kidney cancer. The chain's CDR3 is CASSYEPADIQYF. Written as DNA, the CDR3 is TGTGCCAGCAGTTACGAGCCGGCGGACATTCAGTACTTC.